The table lists the clone carrying this T cell receptor beta chain with many counts. Its antigen is currently unknown. This sample stems from a study of early T cells in non-severe SARS-CoV-2 infection. Study summary: Sequencing input comprised bulk RNA from unsorted whole blood; chain pairing was not available.

This CDR3 is built from 14 residues. CDR1 and CDR2 from the germline V gene are SQVTM and ANQGSEA. Study results and limitations: Reliance on VDJdb matching favored anti-spike CD8 responses; private and CD4 specificities were missed.

Unique molecular identifiers were added to individual cDNA molecules. One entry per CDR3 protein results from TCRdb running MiXCR on the 5' RACE reads. Here the sample spans 26,000 or so distinct CDR3 sequences, approximately 5.1% being singletons. The chain uses TRBV29-1 and TRBJ1-4; D not resolved. The sample consisted of whole blood. The TCR comes from an adult who was a healthcare worker with PCR-confirmed SARS-CoV-2 infection or an uninfected control (not recorded which). CDR3 in DNA: TGCAGTGCGGGTGGGCCTACAACTAATGAAAAACTGTTTTTT. Its protein product is CSAGGPTTNEKLFF. The variable domain in full, completed from reference TRBV29-1 and TRBJ1-4, reads SAVISQKPSRDICQRGTSLTIQCQVDSQVTMMFWYRQQPGQSLTLIATANQGSEATYESGFVIDKFPISRPNLTFSTLTVSNMSPEDSSIYLCSAGGPTTNEKLFFGSGTQLSVL.